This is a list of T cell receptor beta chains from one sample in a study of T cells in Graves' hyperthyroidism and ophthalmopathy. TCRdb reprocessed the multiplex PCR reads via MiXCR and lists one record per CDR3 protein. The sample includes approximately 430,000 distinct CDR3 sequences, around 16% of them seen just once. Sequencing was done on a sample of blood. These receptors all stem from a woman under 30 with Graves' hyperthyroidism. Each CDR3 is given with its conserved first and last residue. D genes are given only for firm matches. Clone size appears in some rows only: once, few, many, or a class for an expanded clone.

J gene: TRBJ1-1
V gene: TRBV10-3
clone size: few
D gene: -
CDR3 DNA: TGTGCCACCGCGCCGTCGGTACTGAACACTGAAGCTTTCTTT
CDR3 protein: CATAPSVLNTEAFF

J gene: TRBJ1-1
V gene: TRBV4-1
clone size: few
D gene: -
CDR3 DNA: TGCGCCAGCAGCCAAGAGGGCCGGGCAGCTGAAGCTTTCTTT
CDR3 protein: CASSQEGRAAEAFF

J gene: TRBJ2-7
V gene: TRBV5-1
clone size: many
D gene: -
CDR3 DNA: TGCGCCAGCAGCGGGCATTGGGGTCCCTACGAGCAGTACTTC
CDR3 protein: CASSGHWGPYEQYF

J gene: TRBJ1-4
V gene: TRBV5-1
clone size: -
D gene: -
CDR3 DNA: TGCGCCAGCAGCTTGGGGGGGGCGCTTGAAAAACTGTTTTTT
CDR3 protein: CASSLGGALEKLFF

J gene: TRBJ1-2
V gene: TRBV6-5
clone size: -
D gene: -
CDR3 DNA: TGTGCCAGCAGTTCCTCACAGACCTACTATGGCTACACCTTC
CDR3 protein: CASSSSQTYYGYTF

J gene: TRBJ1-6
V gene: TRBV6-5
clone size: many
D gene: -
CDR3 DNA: TGTGCCAGCAGTTACTCACAACGGCGCAGCTCCTATAATTCACCCCTCCACTTT
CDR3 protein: CASSYSQRRSSYNSPLHF

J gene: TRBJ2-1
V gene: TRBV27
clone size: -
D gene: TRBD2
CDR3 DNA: TGTGCCAGCAGTGGGACTAGCGGCCTCAATGAGCAGTTCTTC
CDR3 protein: CASSGTSGLNEQFF

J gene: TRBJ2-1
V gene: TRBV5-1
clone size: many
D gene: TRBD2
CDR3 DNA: TGCGCCAGCAGCTTTAGCGGGTTCGACAATGAGCAGTTCTTC
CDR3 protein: CASSFSGFDNEQFF

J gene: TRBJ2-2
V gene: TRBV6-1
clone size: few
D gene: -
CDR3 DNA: TGTGCCAGCAGTGAAGTTGTCGGGGAGCTGTTTTTT
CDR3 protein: CASSEVVGELFF

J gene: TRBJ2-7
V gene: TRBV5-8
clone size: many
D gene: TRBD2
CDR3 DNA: TGTGCCAGCAGGAGGGGAGCGGGAGGGTCCTTTCAAGAGCAGTACTTC
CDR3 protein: CASRRGAGGSFQEQYF

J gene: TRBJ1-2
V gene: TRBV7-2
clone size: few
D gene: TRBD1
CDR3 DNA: TGTGCCAGCAGTCGTCGGGCGGGACAGGGTTACTATGGCTACACCTTC
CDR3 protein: CASSRRAGQGYYGYTF

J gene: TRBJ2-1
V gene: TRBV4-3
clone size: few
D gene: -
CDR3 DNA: TGCGCCAGCAGCCAAAGTGGTTCTCATGAGCAGTTCTTC
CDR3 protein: CASSQSGSHEQFF

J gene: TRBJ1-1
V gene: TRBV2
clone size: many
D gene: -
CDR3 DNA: TGTGCCATACAAGGGGTCCCCTTGAACACTGAAGCTTTCTTT
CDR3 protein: CAIQGVPLNTEAFF

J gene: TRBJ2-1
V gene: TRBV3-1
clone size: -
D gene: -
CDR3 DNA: TGTGCCAGCGGCACCTCTTGGCTGGATGAGCAGTTCTTC
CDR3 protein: CASGTSWLDEQFF

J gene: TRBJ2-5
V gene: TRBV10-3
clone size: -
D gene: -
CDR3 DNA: TGTGCCATCATGAGGTCCGGAGGGGAGACCCAGTACTTC
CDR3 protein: CAIMRSGGETQYF

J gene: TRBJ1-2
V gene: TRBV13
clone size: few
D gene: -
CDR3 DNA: TGTGCCAGCAGTGAACGGAATGCCCCCGATGGCTACACCTTC
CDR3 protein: CASSERNAPDGYTF

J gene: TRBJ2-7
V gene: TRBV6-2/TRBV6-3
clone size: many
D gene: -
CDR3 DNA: TGTGCCAGCAGTACCGACGAGGAGGGGAGGCGTTACGAGCAGTACTTC
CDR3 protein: CASSTDEEGRRYEQYF

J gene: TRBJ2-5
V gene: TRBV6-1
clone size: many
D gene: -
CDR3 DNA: TGTGCCAATTCGGTCGAGAGAGGAGAGACCCAGTACTTC
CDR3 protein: CANSVERGETQYF

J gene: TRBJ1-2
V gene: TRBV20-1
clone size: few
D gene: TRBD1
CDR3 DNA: TGCAGTGCTTCCCAGACAGGGGGGAAAACCTTC
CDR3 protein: CSASQTGGKTF

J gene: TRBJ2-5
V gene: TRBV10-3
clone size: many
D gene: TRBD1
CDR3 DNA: TGTGCCATCAACGGACAGGGACAAGAGACCCAGTACTTC
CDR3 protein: CAINGQGQETQYF

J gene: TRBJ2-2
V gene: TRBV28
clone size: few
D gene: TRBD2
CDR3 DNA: TGTGCCAGCAGCTCCCCTAGGGGAGGGGACACCGGGGAGCTGTTTTTT
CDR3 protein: CASSSPRGGDTGELFF

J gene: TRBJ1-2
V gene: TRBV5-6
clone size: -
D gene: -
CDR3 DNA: TGTGCCAGCAGCCCAGACGCTAACTATGGCTACACCTTC
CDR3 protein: CASSPDANYGYTF

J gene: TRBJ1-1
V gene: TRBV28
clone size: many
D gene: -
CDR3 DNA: TGTGCCAGCAGTTTACCGGTGGAGGGGATCCCTGAAGCTTTCTTT
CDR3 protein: CASSLPVEGIPEAFF

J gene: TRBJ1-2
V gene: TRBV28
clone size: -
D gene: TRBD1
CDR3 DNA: TGTGCCAGCAGTTCCCGGGACAGGGGTGACGGCTACACCTTC
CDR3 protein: CASSSRDRGDGYTF

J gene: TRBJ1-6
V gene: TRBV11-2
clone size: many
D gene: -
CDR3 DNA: TGTGCCAGCAGCCTATCAAACGGGGTCAGTTATTCACCCCTCCACTTT
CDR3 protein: CASSLSNGVSYSPLHF

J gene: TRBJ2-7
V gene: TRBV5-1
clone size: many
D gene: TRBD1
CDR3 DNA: TGCGCCAGCAGCTTGGCCGGGACAGGGTCGGGCGAGCAGTACTTC
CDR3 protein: CASSLAGTGSGEQYF

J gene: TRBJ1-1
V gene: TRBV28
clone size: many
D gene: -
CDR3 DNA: TGTGCCAGCAGCCGGGGGACGGGGCTGAACACTGAAGCTTTCTTT
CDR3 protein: CASSRGTGLNTEAFF

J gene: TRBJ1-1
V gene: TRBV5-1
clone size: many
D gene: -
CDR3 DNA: TGCGCCAGCAGACAATTACCGACCGGGTCGAACACTGAAGCTTTCTTT
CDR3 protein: CASRQLPTGSNTEAFF

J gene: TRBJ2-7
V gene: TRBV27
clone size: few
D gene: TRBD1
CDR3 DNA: TGTGCCAGCAGCGACCTACAGGGGGTTAAACGGTACGAGCAGTACTTC
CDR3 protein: CASSDLQGVKRYEQYF

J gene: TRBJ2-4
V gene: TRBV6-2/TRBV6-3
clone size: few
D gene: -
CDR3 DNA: TGTGCCAGCAGTCCACAAAGGGCGGGTCCTGGAGCCAAAAACATTCAGTACTTC
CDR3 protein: CASSPQRAGPGAKNIQYF

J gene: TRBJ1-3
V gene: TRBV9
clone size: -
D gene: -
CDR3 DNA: TGTGCCAGCAGCGTACTAGGTCCCGACTCTGGAAACACCATATATTTT
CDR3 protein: CASSVLGPDSGNTIYF

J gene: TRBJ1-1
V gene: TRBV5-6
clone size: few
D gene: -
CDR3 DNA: TGTGCCAGCAGCCCGGCGGTGCAGGGTGAAGCTTTCTTT
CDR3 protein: CASSPAVQGEAFF

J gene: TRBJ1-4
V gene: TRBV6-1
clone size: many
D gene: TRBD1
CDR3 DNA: TGTGCCACCTTAAGACAGGGCGGGTTTGAAAAACTGTTTTTT
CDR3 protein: CATLRQGGFEKLFF

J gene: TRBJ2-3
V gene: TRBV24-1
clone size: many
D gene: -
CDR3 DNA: TGTGCCACCAGTGATTTTCCAGGGGCTTCGGATACGCAGTATTTT
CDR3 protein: CATSDFPGASDTQYF

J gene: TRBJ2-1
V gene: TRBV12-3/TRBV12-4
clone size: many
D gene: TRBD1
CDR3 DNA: TGTGCCAGCAGTTCCCGACGGACAGGGATTAATGAGCAGTTCTTC
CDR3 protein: CASSSRRTGINEQFF

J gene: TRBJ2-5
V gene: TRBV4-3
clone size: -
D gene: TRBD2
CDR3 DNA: TGCGCCAGCAGCCAAGATCGCGTACTAGCGGGGCCAGAGACCCAGTACTTC
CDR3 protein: CASSQDRVLAGPETQYF

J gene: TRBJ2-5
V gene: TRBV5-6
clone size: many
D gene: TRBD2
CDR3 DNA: TGTGCCAGCAGCGGAGCGGGGCACTATACGGAGACCCAGTACTTC
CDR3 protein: CASSGAGHYTETQYF